One sample yielded the 14 T cell receptor beta chains listed below, sequenced in a study of shared clonotypes between healthy human individuals. Generated by immunoSEQ multiplex PCR, the TCRdb table keeps only in-frame clones and is missing some. In the table there are about 710,000 clones, around three quarters of which are singletons. What was sequenced was memory CD4+ T cells sorted from blood. Subset denoted: CD45RA-negative fraction. The receptor source for this set is a woman aged 25 to 39 in good health.

The chain recombines TRBV18 with TRBJ2-3, with 16 bases aligning to TRBD2. This CDR3 is 16 amino acids long. With V trimmed by 6 bases and J by 4 bases, 4 bases remained unmatched. Germline CDR1 and CDR2: KGHSH and LQKENI. CDR3 DNA sequence: TGTGCCAGCTCCGGGACTAGCGGGAGGGCCTCAGATACGCAGTATTTT. Protein sequence: CASSGTSGRASDTQYF.

The chain employs TRBV30 and TRBJ2-5; TRBD2 matches 12 bases. Germline values: CDR1 GTSNPN, CDR2 SVGIG (reference sequence). The CDR3 has 14 amino acids. V was clipped by 4 bases and J by 4 bases; unmatched bases: 4. DNA of the CDR3: TGTGCCTGGATACTAGCGGGAGGTGGAGAGACCCAGTACTTC. This gives the protein CAWILAGGGETQYF.

The chain is built from TRBV27 and TRBJ2-4, with 7 bases fitting TRBD1. CDR1 MNHEY and CDR2 SMNVEV come from the germline V gene (reference sequence). The CDR3 length is 13 residues. The junction had 4 bases not matched to a gene; V was cut back by 2 bases and J by 9 bases. The chain's CDR3 is CASSLTPGGIQYF. The CDR3 DNA reads TGTGCCAGCAGTTTAACACCAGGGGGCATTCAGTACTTC.

The V and J genes are TRBV11-2 and TRBJ2-5; 8 bases map to TRBD1. Germline trimming cut 0 bases from V and 5 bases from J; bases unmatched to any gene: 11. The CDR3 is 17 residues long. The germline gives CDR1 SGHAT, CDR2 FQNNGV. The CDR3 DNA follows: TGTGCCAGCAGCTTAGATCCCCTCAGGGGGCGGTGGGAGACCCAGTACTTC. It specifies CASSLDPLRGRWETQYF.

The chain carries TRBV13 and TRBJ2-5; TRBD2 matches 9 bases. The J segment lost 4 bases and the V segment lost 5 bases, leaving 5 bases of the junction unmatched. This CDR3 has 14 amino acids. Germline V gene lookup returns CDR1 PRHDT and CDR2 FYEKMQ (reference sequence). The CDR3 sequence is CASSPIAGVETQYF. CDR3 coding DNA: TGTGCCAGCAGCCCCATAGCGGGAGTAGAGACCCAGTACTTC.

This chain connects TRBV6-1 to TRBJ1-1; TRBD1 matches at 9 bases. Germline values: CDR1 MNHNS, CDR2 SASEGT. The CDR3 consists of 14 residues. With 8 bases clipped from V and 8 bases from J, the junction kept 12 bases outside the gene matches. CDR3 in DNA: TGTGCCAGCTGCCTAGGACAGGGGATTGTCGAAGCTTTCTTT. Translated: CASCLGQGIVEAFF.

The gene calls are TRBV7-2 and TRBJ1-6; TRBD1 is a possible D gene (6 bases). The V gene lost 4 bases and the J gene lost 12 bases, with 13 bases spanning the gap. CDR1 is SGHTA, CDR2 FQGNSA, per germline. The CDR3 sequence is 13 residues long. The CDR3 spells CASSSAQGGPLHF. The CDR3 region has the DNA TGTGCCAGCAGCTCTGCACAGGGCGGACCCCTCCACTTT.

This clone has a handful of counts. CDR3 loop: CASKTEGSNQPQHF. The DNA for the CDR3 is TGTGCCAGTAAGACTGAGGGAAGCAATCAGCCCCAGCATTTT. V is TRBV19 and J is TRBJ1-5, with no clear D. Germline values: CDR1 LNHDA, CDR2 SQIVND (reference sequence). The germline V and J ends were trimmed by 7 bases and 1 base, with 11 bases remaining between them. This CDR3 contains 14 residues.

The V call is TRBV11-3, the J call TRBJ2-3; TRBD1 matches at 7 bases. The trim removed 6 bases at V and 2 bases at J, leaving 5 bases unmatched. This CDR3 comprises 14 residues. Germline CDR1 and CDR2: SGHNT and YENEEA. The CDR3 nucleotides read TGTGCCAGCAGTCGACAGGGATCCACAGATACGCAGTATTTT. Its translation is CASSRQGSTDTQYF.

This chain connects TRBV13 to TRBJ2-7, with D uncertain. This CDR3 is 13 amino acids long. Trimming took off 4 bases at V and 0 bases at J, with 7 bases between the two ends. Germline values: CDR1 PRHDT, CDR2 FYEKMQ (reference sequence). In DNA, the CDR3 is TGTGCCAGCAGCTCCGGACCCTCCTACGAGCAGTACTTC. The encoded protein is CASSSGPSYEQYF.

Remarks on this clone: It differs at one base from a far larger clone, so likely a read error. Additional DNA sequences in this sample encode the identical CDR3. The V and J genes are TRBV27 and TRBJ2-3; D not resolved. Trimming removed 5 bases from V and 2 bases from J, with 5 bases in between. The CDR3 spans 12 residues. Germline V gene data show CDR1 as MNHEY and CDR2 as SMNVEV (reference sequence). The DNA for the CDR3 is TGTGCCAGCAGTCCCCACACAGATACGCAGTATTTT. It is translated as CASSPHTDTQYF.

The rearrangement joins TRBV19 to TRBJ2-7; D is tentatively TRBD1 or TRBD2 (5 bases each). The germline V gene encodes CDR1 LNHDA and CDR2 SQIVND (reference sequence). Between the trimmed V and J ends, which lost 3 bases and 0 bases, there was a span of 12 bases. This CDR3 contains 15 residues. The CDR3 DNA follows: TGTGCCAGTAGTATTCCCGGGGCCCTCTCCTACGAGCAGTACTTC. Protein product: CASSIPGALSYEQYF.

The chain employs TRBV18 and TRBJ2-2, with a possible D match to TRBD2 (6 bases). Germline CDR1 KGHSH, CDR2 LQKENI. V was shortened by 2 bases and J by 6 bases, with 10 bases between the two germline ends. The CDR3 is 14 residues long. In DNA form, the CDR3 reads TGTGCCAGCTCACCAATGGAGGGATCCGGGGAGCTGTTTTTT. It encodes CASSPMEGSGELFF.

This rearrangement joins TRBV5-1 to TRBJ1-4; tentatively, D is TRBD1 (5 bases). The CDR3 runs 14 residues. CDR1 and CDR2 from the germline V gene are SGHRS and YFSETQ. Trimming took off 0 bases at V and 7 bases at J, with 10 bases between the two ends. The chain's CDR3 is CASSLAAGIEKLFF. CDR3 DNA: TGCGCCAGCAGCTTGGCGGCAGGGATTGAAAAACTGTTTTTT. The variable domain in full, completed from reference TRBV5-1 and TRBJ1-4, reads KAGVTQTPRYLIKTRGQQVTLSCSPISGHRSVSWYQQTPGQGLQFLFEYFSETQRNKGNFPGRFSGRQFSNSRSEMNVSTLELGDSALYLCASSLAAGIEKLFFGSGTQLSVL.